The entry that follows covers one T cell receptor (beta chain) sequence. Its cognate antigen is unknown. TCRdb itself ran the 5' RACE reads through MiXCR, one entry per CDR3 protein. The sample yields roughly 260,000 distinct CDR3 sequences, roughly 13% seen once. All donors were healthy Caucasians. With V trimmed by 0 bases and J by 7 bases, 4 bases remained unmatched. The CDR3 extends over 13 amino acids. Germline assignment: CDR1 DFQATT and CDR2 SNEGSKA (reference sequence). These data belong to a study of identical twins. Study conclusions and caveats: Without tracking the same donors, conclusions rested on cross-sectional statistical analysis. Some out-of-frame alpha sequences were shared by twins, and these showed excess low generation probability. Carriage of fewer insertions was seen in abundant cord blood beta clonotypes, whereas memory repertoires showed none.

The chain couples TRBV20-1 to TRBJ1-1; 8 bases agree with TRBD1. The receptor comes from a woman aged 18-29 years in good health. Material for sequencing was memory (CD45RO+) T cells sorted from blood. CDR3 region: CSARDRGQGEAFF. The CDR3 DNA reads TGCAGTGCTAGAGACAGGGGGCAGGGTGAAGCTTTCTTT.